These T cell receptor beta chains were read from a single sample in a study of metastatic and nonmetastatic thyroid tumors. TCRdb ran MiXCR on the PCR reads. The profile shows about 18,000 clones, 30% to 40% of them singletons. Sequencing input: tumor tissue. These receptors all stem from a male donor with papillary thyroid cancer or a benign thyroid nodule (not recorded which). Some clones in this sample may be carry-over from other donors' samples. Each CDR3 is given with its conserved first and last residue. Fields, in order: D gene, V gene, clone size, J gene, CDR3 DNA, CDR3 protein. The D gene is left open where the match is weak. Clone size, where shown, is once, few, many, or a class for clones that have expanded.

TRBD1,TRBV5-6,many,TRBJ2-1,TGTGCCAGCAGCTCCACAGGGGGATGGTACAATGAGCAGTTCTTC,CASSSTGGWYNEQFF
TRBD2,TRBV6-5,NA,TRBJ2-1,TGTGCCAGCATTTCGCGGGGGGCCCCCTCCGATGAGCAGTTCTTC,CASISRGAPSDEQFF
TRBD2,TRBV18,medium-sized,TRBJ2-2,TGTGCCAGCTCACCACCGGACGGGGGGTACACCGGGGAGCTGTTTTTT,CASSPPDGGYTGELFF
NA,TRBV18,NA,TRBJ1-1,TGTGCCAGCTCACCAGACGAAACTGAAGCTTTCTTT,CASSPDETEAFF
NA,TRBV7-8,NA,TRBJ1-4,TGTGCCAGCAGCCGGGTTCCGTCGTCGGATGAAAAACTGTTTTTT,CASSRVPSSDEKLFF
NA,TRBV27,few,TRBJ2-1,TGTGCCAGCATAACTGTGTGGGAGCTCTCCCCAACCTACAATGAGCAGTTCTTC,CASITVWELSPTYNEQFF
TRBD2,TRBV5-1,many,TRBJ2-1,TGCGCCAGCAGCTTGGGGCTAGCGGGAGGGCCGCGGTTCTTC,CASSLGLAGGPRFF
NA,TRBV7-9,many,TRBJ2-2,TGTGCCAGCAGCTTGCGAGGAGTAGCCGGGGAGCTGTTTTTT,CASSLRGVAGELFF
TRBD2,TRBV9,many,TRBJ2-1,TGTGCCAGCAGCGGAGGAGCGGGAGGAGAAGGCTACAATGAGCAGTTCTTC,CASSGGAGGEGYNEQFF
TRBD2,TRBV24-1,many,TRBJ2-5,TGTGCCACCAGTAAGGGAAGCGGGAGGGCCGGAGAGACCCAGTACTTC,CATSKGSGRAGETQYF
NA,TRBV19,NA,TRBJ2-3,TGTGCCGTGAACCTTGGTGTAGATACGCAGTATTTT,CAVNLGVDTQYF
TRBD2,TRBV7-2,NA,TRBJ2-7,TGTGCCAGCAGCTTAGCGGCTGGGGCCTCAGCGGGAAAGCCTGAGCAGTACTTC,CASSLAAGASAGKPEQYF
NA,TRBV6-2/TRBV6-3,NA,TRBJ2-7,TGTGCCAGCAAACTGACTAGAGGGGAATCCTCCTACGAGCAGTACTTC,CASKLTRGESSYEQYF
TRBD2,TRBV4-1,many,TRBJ2-6,TGCGCCAGCAGCCAAGAAGGCGGGAGGGCCGGGGGGGCCAACGTCCTGACTTTC,CASSQEGGRAGGANVLTF